The 8 T cell receptor beta chains in this list originate from one sample, sequenced in a study of T-cell memory formation after mild COVID-19. MiXCR, applied by TCRdb to the 5' RACE reads, yields one record per CDR3 protein. The sample holds about 610,000 distinct CDR3 sequences, 15% to 20% seen once. What was sequenced was PBMCs or a T cell subset sorted from them (not recorded which). Receptor source: an adult woman who had mild COVID-19 (a few samples of this study predate the infection). Cell type and time point are not known.

This clonotype was detected a few times. The chain employs TRBV15 and TRBJ2-2; 10 bases fit TRBD1. This CDR3 contains 16 residues. The germline V gene encodes CDR1 LNHNV and CDR2 YYDKDF (reference sequence). The V gene end was trimmed by 3 bases and the J gene end by 5 bases; junction bases not matched to a gene: 6. Here the CDR3 reads CATSSDPGQGTGELFF. CDR3 sequence (DNA): TGTGCCACCAGCAGTGACCCGGGACAGGGGACCGGGGAGCTGTTTTTT.

A word on this clonotype: One end of the junction fails to match germline, which may point to a read error. This chain joins TRBV19 and TRBJ2-1, with D possibly TRBD1 on 6 matching bases. Germline V gene sequence: CDR1 LNHDA, CDR2 SQIVND (reference sequence). CDR3 length equals 14 residues. The CDR3 loop is CDSSGKQGGNEQFF. DNA for the CDR3: TGTGACAGTAGTGGTAAACAGGGCGGCAATGAGCAGTTCTTC.

This chain uses TRBV20-1 with TRBJ2-1; TRBD2 agrees at 10 bases. Germline CDR1 is DFQATT and CDR2 is SNEGSKA (reference sequence). The CDR3 covers 14 residues. Unmatched junction bases numbered 7, after V lost 4 bases and J lost 7 bases. CDR3 loop: CSATPSGRGNEQFF. CDR3 DNA sequence: TGCAGTGCTACCCCTAGCGGGAGAGGTAATGAGCAGTTCTTC.

The chain employs TRBV20-1 and TRBJ1-6; D is possibly TRBD1 (6 bases). The CDR3 spans 12 residues. V lost 3 bases, J lost 8 bases, and 8 bases lay in between. Germline V lookup: CDR1 DFQATT, CDR2 SNEGSKA (reference sequence). The CDR3 nucleotides read TGCAGTGCTAGTAGGGGGGATTCACCCCTCCACTTT. It codes for CSASRGDSPLHF.

Only a few counts were recorded for this clonotype. The rearrangement uses TRBV7-6 and TRBJ2-1; 7 bases are a match to TRBD1. Germline values: CDR1 SGHVS, CDR2 FNYEAQ. This CDR3 contains 13 residues. The ends lost 2 bases at V and 9 bases at J; junction bases unmatched: 4. CDR3 nucleotide sequence: TGTGCCAGCAGCTTAACGGACAGGTCTGAGCAGTTCTTC. Translating gives CASSLTDRSEQFF.

This clonotype has only a few counts. The CDR3 DNA follows: TGCAGTGCCACCCCACTAGCGGACCCCTACGAGCAGTACTTC. Translation: CSATPLADPYEQYF. This sequence joins TRBV20-1 and TRBJ2-7; 8 bases line up with TRBD2. CDR1 is DFQATT and CDR2 is SNEGSKA in the germline V gene (reference sequence). Unmatched junction bases numbered 9, after V lost 6 bases and J lost 2 bases. The CDR3 extends over 14 amino acids.

This clonotype showed up just a few times. The chain carries TRBV7-2 and TRBJ2-7, with TRBD2 matching over 12 bases. Germline V CDR1 and CDR2: SGHTA, FQGNSA. Unmatched junction bases numbered 3, after V lost 3 bases and J lost 6 bases. The CDR3 consists of 14 residues. The CDR3 DNA is TGTGCCAGCAGCTTCGGACTAGCGGGATTCGAGCAGTACTTC. Translating gives CASSFGLAGFEQYF. The variable domain in full, completed from reference TRBV7-2 and TRBJ2-7, reads GAGVSQSPSNKVTEKGKDVELRCDPISGHTALYWYRQSLGQGLEFLIYFQGNSAPDKSGLPSDRFSAERTGGSVSTLTIQRTQQEDSAVYLCASSFGLAGFEQYFGPGTRLTVT.

The chain has TRBV20-1 and TRBJ1-5; D is unresolved. The germline V gene has CDR1 DFQATT and CDR2 SNEGSKA (reference sequence). This CDR3 is built from 17 residues. The V end was cut by 2 bases, the J end by 1 base, with 18 bases between. This CDR3 is CSARPPGRAASNQPQHF. For the CDR3, the DNA is TGCAGTGCTAGACCGCCTGGGCGGGCGGCGAGCAATCAGCCCCAGCATTTT.